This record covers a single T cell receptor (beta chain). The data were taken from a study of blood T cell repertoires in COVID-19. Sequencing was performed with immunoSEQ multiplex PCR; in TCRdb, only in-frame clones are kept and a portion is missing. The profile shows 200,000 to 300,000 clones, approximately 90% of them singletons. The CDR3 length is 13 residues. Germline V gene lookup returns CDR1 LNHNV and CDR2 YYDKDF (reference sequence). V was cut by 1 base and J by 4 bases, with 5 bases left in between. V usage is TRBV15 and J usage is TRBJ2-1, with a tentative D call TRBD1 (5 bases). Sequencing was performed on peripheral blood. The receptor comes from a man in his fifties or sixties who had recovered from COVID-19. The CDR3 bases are TGTGCCACCAGCAGAGGACAGTACAATGAGCAGTTCTTC. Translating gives CATSRGQYNEQFF.